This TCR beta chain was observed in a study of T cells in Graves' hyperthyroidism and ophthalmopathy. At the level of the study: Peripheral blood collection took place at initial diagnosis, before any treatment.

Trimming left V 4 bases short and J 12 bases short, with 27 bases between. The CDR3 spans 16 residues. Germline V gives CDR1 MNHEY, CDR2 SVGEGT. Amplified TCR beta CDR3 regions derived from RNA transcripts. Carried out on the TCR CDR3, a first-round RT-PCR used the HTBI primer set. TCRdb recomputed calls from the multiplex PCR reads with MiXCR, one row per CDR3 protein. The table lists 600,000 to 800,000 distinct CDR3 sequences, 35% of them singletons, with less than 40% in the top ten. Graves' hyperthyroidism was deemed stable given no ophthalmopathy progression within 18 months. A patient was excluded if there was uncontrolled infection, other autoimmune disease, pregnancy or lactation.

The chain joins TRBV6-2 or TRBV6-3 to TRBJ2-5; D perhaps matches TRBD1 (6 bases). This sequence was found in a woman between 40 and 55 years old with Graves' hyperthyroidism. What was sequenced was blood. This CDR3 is CASSFRNPRDTGIEYF. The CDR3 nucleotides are TGTGCCAGCAGTTTCAGAAACCCTCGGGACACAGGGATCGAGTACTTC.